The TCR beta chain described here comes from a study of blood T cells in healthy people across ages (dated by TCRdb to between 2015 and 2016). As for the study more broadly: Template switching captured roughly one uniquely barcoded TCR beta cDNA molecule per two T cells in model experiments. To avoid experimental bias, donors of different ages were distributed randomly across sequencing lanes. For two donors (one aged 18 to 29 and one aged 80 or older), the study analyzed two additional independent replicas of 1 million unique cDNA reads from the same blood draw. The donors were divided into four age groups: young (average around 15 years), middle-aged (over 35), aged (62) and long-lived (roughly 82). The study measured age-related changes in TCR beta repertoire diversity using deep sequencing normalized with unique cDNA molecular identifiers. The paper's findings and limits, for the study overall: Observed TCR beta diversity correlated strongly with the percentage of naive T cells measured by flow cytometry. Bulk unsorted PBMC profiling prevented conclusive comparison of naive and antigen-experienced compartments. Compared with the aged group, more naive CD4+ T cells, fewer expanded clones and increased TCR diversity were shown by the long-lived group, suggesting age selection. Observed TCR beta diversity per million T cells fell roughly linearly with age, and a significant reduction was already apparent by age roughly 40. Donor CMV infection status was unknown, potentially confounding age-related changes in expanded clonotypes. Estimates of total diversity based on one million sequenced T cells were regarded as lower bounds and as underestimates.

Libraries were prepared through 5' RACE. Reads for this sample came from an Illumina HiSeq 2500. A second PCR of roughly 7 to 12 cycles was run with a J-beta primer mix and a sample-barcoded 5' primer. A template-switch 5' adaptor carrying 12 random nucleotides introduced a unique molecular identifier onto each TCR beta cDNA molecule. Each sample yielded at least 2.5 million CDR3-containing paired-end reads. The Mint cDNA synthesis kit, primed by a TRBC-specific oligonucleotide, was used to synthesize first-strand cDNA from all RNA. Following uracil-DNA glycosylase treatment, a first 18-cycle PCR with universal primers M1SS and BC2_uni_R was performed on all cDNA. Under the source paper's analysis protocol: For normalization, 1 million high-quality reads, each with a distinct molecular identifier, were randomly selected from each sample. Instead of being binned into consensus sequences, reads that shared molecular identifiers were thrown out. MiTCR, run with a Q25 quality threshold and the strictest error-elimination algorithm, handled CDR3 identification, clonotype clustering and error correction. A nonparametric unseen species model with Euler transformation was used to estimate lower-bound total TCR beta diversity. Clones were called with MiXCR by TCRdb after fastp trimmed the public reads at Q25, and only in-frame beta chains were retained. Every entry covers one CDR3 protein and lists the most common genes and DNA from its rows. TCRdb assigned the V and J calls; the authors' analysis was not used. The table for this sample lists some 670,000 distinct CDR3 sequences; over 40% of them were counted only once. The ten most abundant clones make up around an eighth of the sample.

The donors were roughly 40 Caucasian individuals from Russia, aged roughly 6 to 90 years, who were systemically healthy. Each donor gave roughly 11 milliliters of peripheral blood, drawn into EDTA-treated Vacutainer tubes. Ficoll-Paque density-gradient centrifugation was used to isolate PBMCs, with at least 6.5 million per sample. Total RNA was extracted from PBMCs with Trizol reagent, with at least 6 micrograms obtained per sample. Naive CD45RAhigh/CD27high T cell percentages were measured by flow cytometry on a PBMC aliquot from every donor. For this clonotype: The antigen it recognizes is unknown. It may be a read error: a sequence one base away is much more abundant.

The germline V gene supplies CDR1 MNHEY and CDR2 SVGEGT. The junction carries 9 bases between V and J, which are trimmed by 2 bases and 10 bases respectively. The CDR3 has 12 amino acids, counting the end cysteine and phenylalanine. Only CDR3 DNA is held: 36 bases, read in frame from base 1. Sequences were obtained from blood. Here the chain combines TRBV6-2 or TRBV6-3 and TRBJ2-1, with the identity of the D gene unclear. This clonotype was obtained from a woman older than 75 in good health. The DNA reads TGTGCCAGCAGTTACCTCGGCAAGGAGCAGTTCTTC. Translated, this gives CASSYLGKEQFF.